Each of the 22 T cell receptor beta chains below was sequenced from the same sample in a study of beta chain features in type 1 diabetes. The whole isolated RNA underwent reverse transcription, so sequencing captured expressed TCRB transcripts. The table came from immunoSEQ multiplex PCR; TCRdb's copy has only in-frame clones and leaves some out. Here the sample spans about 350,000 clones, roughly a fifth being singletons. The sequenced sample was naive CD4+ T cells from blood. The receptor set was obtained from a woman younger than 30 in good health.

This clone was seen a handful of times. This chain joins TRBV19 and TRBJ1-5, with D hard to call. The CDR3 spans 14 residues. Germline CDR1 reads LNHDA; CDR2 reads SQIVND (reference sequence). Trimming took off 3 bases at V and 7 bases at J, with 13 bases between the two ends. CDR3 loop: CASSMSGLGQPQHF. In nucleotides, the CDR3 is TGTGCCAGTAGTATGTCGGGGTTGGGACAGCCCCAGCATTTT.

This clone was seen more than once but under ten times. The chain recombines TRBV5-1 with TRBJ2-5; TRBD1 matches 7 bases. V was pared by 3 bases and J by 4 bases, with 6 bases of the junction left unmatched. From germline, CDR1 is SGHRS and CDR2 YFSETQ. This CDR3 is built from 14 residues. The CDR3 here is CASSSSTGRETQYF. CDR3 DNA sequence: TGCGCCAGCAGCTCGTCGACAGGGCGAGAGACCCAGTACTTC.

This clone showed up just a few times. The rearrangement links TRBV19 to TRBJ2-2, with TRBD2 as a possible D gene (5 bases). The CDR3 sequence is 13 residues long. The germline V and J ends were trimmed by 3 bases and 6 bases, with 8 bases remaining between them. Germline V gene sequence: CDR1 LNHDA, CDR2 SQIVND (reference sequence). CDR3 in DNA: TGTGCCAGTAGTATCGAGGGTCCCGGGGAGCTGTTTTTT. Protein sequence: CASSIEGPGELFF. Together with reference TRBV19 and TRBJ2-2, the CDR3 gives the full variable domain: DGGITQSPKYLFRKEGQNVTLSCEQNLNHDAMYWYRQDPGQGLRLIYYSQIVNDFQKGDIAEGYSVSREKKESFPLTVTSAQKNPTAFYLCASSIEGPGELFFGEGSRLTVL.

The table lists this clone with a few counts. This rearrangement joins TRBV4-1 to TRBJ1-4, with D unresolved. CDR1 is MGHRA, CDR2 YSYEKL, per germline. V was clipped by 5 bases and J by 8 bases, with 12 bases between them. The CDR3 length is 13 residues. The CDR3 DNA reads TGCGCCAGCAGCGTGCTAGTAGGAGAAAAACTGTTTTTT. It translates to CASSVLVGEKLFF.

V and J are TRBV7-2 and TRBJ2-1; TRBD2 aligns across 10 bases. Germline CDR1 SGHTA, CDR2 FQGNSA. Unmatched junction bases numbered 10, after V lost 1 base and J lost 10 bases. There are 16 residues in the CDR3. The CDR3 is CASSLDSGGASKEQFF. CDR3 nucleotide sequence: TGTGCCAGCAGCTTAGACAGCGGGGGGGCCTCGAAAGAGCAGTTCTTC.

The rearrangement joins TRBV9 to TRBJ2-2; a possible D gene is TRBD2 (6 bases). Germline V lookup: CDR1 SGDLS, CDR2 YYNGEE. This CDR3 contains 16 residues. V was shortened by 0 bases and J by 1 base, with 10 bases between the two germline ends. CDR3 sequence reads: CASSVEEGRNTGELFF. CDR3 DNA sequence: TGTGCCAGCAGCGTAGAGGAGGGAAGGAACACCGGGGAGCTGTTTTTT.

This clone was found a few times. This chain uses TRBV30 with TRBJ2-5, with D possibly being TRBD2 (5 bases). CDR3 length equals 13 residues. In germline, CDR1 is GTSNPN, CDR2 SVGIG (reference sequence). The V gene lost 1 base and the J gene lost 2 bases, with 8 bases spanning the gap. CDR3 DNA: TGTGCCTGGAGTGGGACTCTTCAAGAGACCCAGTACTTC. This gives the protein CAWSGTLQETQYF.

In this sample, this clone turned up a few times. V gene TRBV5-4 combines with J gene TRBJ2-3; D perhaps matches TRBD1 (6 bases). This CDR3 spans 15 amino acids. The V gene's germline CDR1 is SGHNT and CDR2 YYREEE (reference sequence). V gave up 4 bases and J gave up 2 bases, with 14 bases separating them. For the CDR3, the DNA is TGTGCCAGCAGCCCAATACGGGACACCACAGATACGCAGTATTTT. This gives the protein CASSPIRDTTDTQYF.

This clone occurred a few times. This rearrangement joins TRBV6-5 to TRBJ1-2; D is perhaps TRBD1 (5 bases). V lost 0 bases, J lost 8 bases, and 13 bases lay in between. The CDR3 is 14 residues long. Germline loops: CDR1 MNHEY, CDR2 SVGAGI. The CDR3, as DNA: TGTGCCAGCAGTTACTCAAAAGGACATCACGGCTACACCTTC. Encoded protein: CASSYSKGHHGYTF.

The chain employs TRBV27 and TRBJ2-1, with a possible D match to TRBD1 (5 bases). CDR1 is MNHEY, CDR2 SMNVEV, per germline (reference sequence). This CDR3 spans 13 amino acids. V was trimmed by 2 bases and J by 4 bases, leaving 6 bases between them. The CDR3 here is CASSLNRYNEQFF. CDR3 sequence (DNA): TGTGCCAGCAGTTTAAACAGGTACAATGAGCAGTTCTTC.

On this clone itself: Other nucleotide sequences from this sample produce the same CDR3. V gene TRBV30 combines with J gene TRBJ2-5; D is unclear. V lost 1 base and J 5 bases, leaving 5 bases between the germline ends. Germline values: CDR1 GTSNPN, CDR2 SVGIG (reference sequence). The CDR3 is 11 amino acids. This CDR3 reads CAWSGAETQYF. DNA for the CDR3: TGTGCCTGGAGTGGAGCGGAGACCCAGTACTTC.

This clone was seen a few times. The V call is TRBV7-9, the J call TRBJ1-2; the D is unclear. Per germline, CDR1 SEHNR and CDR2 FQNEAQ (reference sequence). This CDR3 spans 8 amino acids. V lost 5 bases and J 12 bases, leaving 4 bases between the germline ends. The CDR3 DNA reads TGTGCCAGCAGCCCTAACACCTTC. Translation gives CASSPNTF.

This clone was picked up a small number of times. The CDR3: CASSYSGQGAGEQYF. The CDR3 DNA reads as TGTGCCAGCAGTTACTCAGGACAGGGGGCTGGCGAGCAGTACTTC. This chain uses TRBV6-5 with TRBJ2-7, with 11 bases aligning to TRBD1. CDR3 size: 15 residues. From germline, CDR1 is MNHEY and CDR2 SVGAGI. V was clipped by 0 bases and J by 6 bases; unmatched bases: 4.

This clone was seen only a few times. The identical CDR3 is also encoded by other nucleotide sequences in the sample. The gene calls are TRBV18 and TRBJ1-2; D not resolved. Germline V gives CDR1 KGHSH, CDR2 LQKENI. The CDR3 loop spans 13 amino acids. The ends were cut back, 3 bases at V and 1 base at J, with 6 bases in the middle. The CDR3 bases are TGTGCCAGCTCACCGCGGGATAACTATGGCTACACCTTC. This sequence encodes CASSPRDNYGYTF.

This clone showed up just a few times. The CDR3 loop is CASSPRLAGYTGELFF. The CDR3 DNA is TGTGCCAGCAGCCCCAGGCTAGCGGGTTACACCGGGGAGCTGTTTTTT. The chain has TRBV11-1 and TRBJ2-2; TRBD2 agrees at 8 bases. Germline lookup yields CDR1 SGHAT and CDR2 FQDESV (reference sequence). The length of the CDR3 is 16 residues. The J segment lost 3 bases and the V segment lost 5 bases, leaving 8 bases of the junction unmatched.

This clone has only a few counts. V gene TRBV5-4 combines with J gene TRBJ2-1; TRBD1 matches 7 bases. The V gene's germline CDR1 is SGHNT and CDR2 YYREEE (reference sequence). Unmatched junction bases numbered 6, after V lost 2 bases and J lost 1 base. This CDR3 has 16 residues. In nucleotides, the CDR3 is TGTGCCAGCAGCTTAAAAGGCAGGGGGTCCTACAATGAGCAGTTCTTC. It codes for CASSLKGRGSYNEQFF.

This clone has a handful of counts. The V and J genes are TRBV4-1 and TRBJ2-3; D is uncertain. V was clipped by 0 bases and J by 0 bases, with 4 bases between them. This CDR3 has 14 amino acids. CDR1 MGHRA and CDR2 YSYEKL come from the germline V gene. CDR3 coding DNA: TGCGCCAGCAGCCAAGACCCAAGCACAGATACGCAGTATTTT. It specifies CASSQDPSTDTQYF.

The CDR3 sequence is CSAIATNEKLFF. CDR3 DNA: TGCAGCGCTATAGCAACTAATGAAAAACTGTTTTTT. This sequence joins TRBV29-1 and TRBJ1-4; D gene unclear. Germline CDR1 reads SQVTM; CDR2 reads ANQGSEA. The germline V and J ends were trimmed by 7 bases and 0 bases, with 6 bases remaining between them. This CDR3 contains 12 residues.

The chain is built from TRBV25-1 and TRBJ1-2, with TRBD1 matching 7 bases. The CDR3 contains 15 residues. V was clipped by 6 bases and J by 6 bases; unmatched bases: 13. Looked up from germline, CDR1 is MGHDK and CDR2 is SYGVNS. CDR3 in DNA: TGTGCCAGCAGCTCCCTCAGGGGGGACGGAGATGGCTACACCTTC. Its translation is CASSSLRGDGDGYTF.

This clone has just a few counts. V and J are TRBV10-3 and TRBJ2-4; weak D call: TRBD1 (5 bases). The CDR3 has 15 residues. From germline, CDR1 is ENHRY and CDR2 SYGVKD. Trimming removed 0 bases from V and 1 base from J, with 7 bases in between. The CDR3 DNA reads TGTGCCATCAGTGAGTCTTGGGGCGCCAAAAACATTCAGTACTTC. This sequence encodes CAISESWGAKNIQYF.

The chain couples TRBV5-1 to TRBJ1-2; D perhaps matches TRBD1 (5 bases). Trimming removed 6 bases from V and 0 bases from J, with 6 bases in between. This CDR3 comprises 12 residues. Per germline, CDR1 SGHRS and CDR2 YFSETQ. CDR3 DNA: TGCGCCAGCACAGGGTCTAACTATGGCTACACCTTC. This gives the protein CASTGSNYGYTF.

The chain carries TRBV6-6 and TRBJ2-3; TRBD1 matches 7 bases. This CDR3 comprises 13 residues. The junction had 5 bases not matched to a gene; V was cut back by 7 bases and J by 4 bases. Germline V CDR1 and CDR2: MNHNY, SVGAGI (reference sequence). The CDR3: CASTRDRADTQYF. CDR3 in DNA: TGTGCCAGCACCCGAGACAGGGCAGATACGCAGTATTTT.